These 18 T cell receptor beta chains came from one sample sequenced in a study of cytomegalovirus exposure and HLA in healthy donors. The PCR had 60 Vbeta and 13 Jbeta primers. Sequencing used immunoSEQ multiplex PCR; TCRdb keeps in-frame clones, though not all of them. The sample includes over 110,000 clones, under 90% of them seen just once. Material for sequencing was PBMCs. Every receptor here comes from a male donor in good health and CMV-seronegative.

V is TRBV6-1 and J is TRBJ2-5; a possible D gene is TRBD2 (6 bases). Trimming shortened V by 4 bases and J by 7 bases, and 22 bases separated the two germline ends. CDR3 length: 16 residues. Germline V gene lookup returns CDR1 MNHNS and CDR2 SASEGT. CDR3 residues: CASSARPTEGKGTQYF. CDR3 nucleotide sequence: TGTGCCAGCAGTGCCCGCCCCACGGAGGGCAAGGGGACCCAGTACTTC.

The genes are TRBV28 and TRBJ2-7; 10 bases are shared with TRBD1. The CDR3 is 15 residues long. The trim removed 6 bases at V and 0 bases at J, leaving 5 bases unmatched. CDR1 is MDHEN, CDR2 SYDVKM, per germline. The DNA of the CDR3 is TGTGCCAGCAGGACAGGGGGCACCAGCTCCTACGAGCAGTACTTC. Protein product: CASRTGGTSSYEQYF.

On this clone: This likely came from a read error, as a far larger clone is one base away. The chain recombines TRBV23-1 with TRBJ1-1; TRBD1 is a possible D gene (6 bases). TRBV23-1 is reported as an ORF; its role is uncertain. CDR3 length: 16 amino acids. V was clipped by 6 bases and J by 0 bases, with 17 bases between them. The CDR3 bases are TGCGCCAGCAGAGAGGGGGTCGTCTTAATGAACACTGAAGCTTTCTTT. Translated: CASREGVVLMNTEAFF.

The rearrangement links TRBV2 to TRBJ2-3, with TRBD2 identical over 7 bases. The CDR3 is made up of 18 amino acids. CDR1 SNHLY and CDR2 FYNNEI come from the germline V gene. V lost 5 bases to trimming and J lost 2 bases; unmatched junction nucleotides: 16. The DNA for the CDR3 is TGTGCCAGCAGTTTCTTACCCCCAGCGGGAACGGTCACAGATACGCAGTATTTT. Amino acid sequence: CASSFLPPAGTVTDTQYF.

V usage is TRBV11-3 and J usage is TRBJ2-1, with TRBD2 matching 7 bases. Unmatched junction bases numbered 8, after V lost 5 bases and J lost 7 bases. The CDR3 contains 14 residues. CDR1 and CDR2 from the germline V gene are SGHNT and YENEEA. The CDR3 here is CASSRREGRNEQFF. The CDR3 DNA reads TGTGCCAGCAGCCGCAGGGAGGGCAGGAATGAGCAGTTCTTC.

This sequence joins TRBV7-9 and TRBJ1-2, with TRBD1 as a possible D gene (6 bases). This CDR3 has 13 amino acids. The germline V gene encodes CDR1 SEHNR and CDR2 FQNEAQ (reference sequence). V lost 6 bases and J lost 3, with 11 bases in between. CDR3 sequence: CASRPGHYYGYTF. In DNA, the CDR3 is TGTGCCAGCAGACCGGGACATTACTATGGCTACACCTTC.

This chain links TRBV28 with TRBJ2-5; D remains ambiguous. Per germline, CDR1 MDHEN and CDR2 SYDVKM. This CDR3 has 14 residues. V gave up 4 bases and J gave up 0 bases, with 9 bases separating them. The CDR3 sequence is CASSSLEYQETQYF. As DNA, the CDR3 is TGTGCCAGCAGTTCCCTAGAGTACCAAGAGACCCAGTACTTC.

This rearrangement joins TRBV30 to TRBJ2-1; D gene unclear. Trimming pared 0 bases from V and 8 bases from J, leaving 8 bases between. The length of the CDR3 is 12 residues. Germline-derived CDR1 and CDR2 are GTSNPN and SVGIG (reference sequence). CDR3 sequence reads: CAWSVLFHEQFF. The CDR3 DNA sequence: TGTGCCTGGAGTGTTTTATTCCATGAGCAGTTCTTC.

The chain uses TRBV7-2 and TRBJ2-3, with D uncertain. This CDR3 spans 12 amino acids. V was clipped by 5 bases and J by 4 bases, with 7 bases between them. Germline V gives CDR1 SGHTA, CDR2 FQGNSA. DNA for the CDR3: TGTGCCAGCAGCCCCTATCCAGATACGCAGTATTTT. It specifies CASSPYPDTQYF.

The DNA of the CDR3 is TGTGCCAGTAGCTACAGGGTAGCTTGGACTGAAGCTTTCTTT. Its translation is CASSYRVAWTEAFF. The chain has TRBV19 and TRBJ1-1, with TRBD1 as a possible D gene (6 bases). Germline assignment: CDR1 LNHDA and CDR2 SQIVND (reference sequence). Trimming shortened V by 6 bases and J by 5 bases, and 16 bases separated the two germline ends. The CDR3 consists of 14 residues.

This chain joins TRBV19 and TRBJ1-5; perhaps TRBD1 as D (5 bases). CDR1 is LNHDA, CDR2 SQIVND, per germline (reference sequence). V was trimmed by 5 bases and J by 5 bases, leaving 7 bases between them. The CDR3 contains 12 residues. The CDR3 DNA reads TGTGCCAGTAGTTCGGGGGATCAGCCCCAGCATTTT. Its translation is CASSSGDQPQHF.

CDR3 in DNA: TGTGCCACAAGGGACAGGGGTAATCAGCCCCAGCATTTT. This translates into CATRDRGNQPQHF. This chain connects TRBV2 to TRBJ1-5, with 10 bases matching TRBD1. The CDR3 sequence is 13 residues long. The junction had 4 bases not matched to a gene; V was cut back by 10 bases and J by 4 bases. Germline loops: CDR1 SNHLY, CDR2 FYNNEI.

The chain has TRBV30 and TRBJ1-1; no reliable D call. V dropped 7 bases and J dropped 3 bases, with 12 bases sitting between them. Germline V gene data show CDR1 as GTSNPN and CDR2 as SVGIG (reference sequence). The CDR3 spans 12 residues. The CDR3 region is CASTYGDTEAFF. In DNA, the CDR3 is TGTGCCTCGACCTACGGGGACACTGAAGCTTTCTTT. The whole variable domain, filled in from reference TRBV30 and TRBJ1-1, reads SQTIHQWPATLVQPVGSPLSLECTVEGTSNPNLYWYRQAAGRGLQLLFYSVGIGQISSEVPQNLSASRPQDRQFILSSKKLLLSDSGFYLCASTYGDTEAFFGQGTRLTVV.

The rearrangement links TRBV30 to TRBJ2-1; TRBD1 matches 8 bases. Looked up from germline, CDR1 is GTSNPN and CDR2 is SVGIG (reference sequence). J was trimmed by 1 base and V by 1 base; bases with no gene match: 9. This CDR3 region has 17 residues. Here the CDR3 reads CAWSGLLDRGSYNEQFF. The DNA of the CDR3 is TGTGCCTGGAGTGGATTGTTAGACAGGGGATCCTACAATGAGCAGTTCTTC.

V and J are TRBV13 and TRBJ1-2, with 11 positions matching TRBD1. From germline, CDR1 is PRHDT and CDR2 FYEKMQ (reference sequence). With 5 bases clipped from V and 0 bases from J, the junction kept 8 bases outside the gene matches. This CDR3 spans 17 amino acids. The CDR3 DNA reads TGTGCCAGCAGCCCGGGGACAGGGGGGGGAGCTAACTATGGCTACACCTTC. It specifies CASSPGTGGGANYGYTF.

The chain recombines TRBV19 with TRBJ1-2; 7 bases match TRBD1. Trimming at V came to 5 bases and at J to 2 bases, leaving 5 bases not matched to a gene. This CDR3 has 14 residues. The germline gives CDR1 LNHDA, CDR2 SQIVND (reference sequence). The CDR3 nucleotides read TGTGCCAGTAGTTCCTCGACAGGGAACTATGGCTACACCTTC. Its translation: CASSSSTGNYGYTF.

The rearrangement joins TRBV7-2 to TRBJ1-1; D ambiguous. The ends were cut back, 2 bases at V and 0 bases at J, with 7 bases in the middle. CDR3 length: 14 amino acids. From germline, CDR1 is SGHTA and CDR2 FQGNSA. In DNA form, the CDR3 reads TGTGCCAGCAGCTTACACAGCCTGAACACTGAAGCTTTCTTT. It yields the protein CASSLHSLNTEAFF. Variable domain in full (rest from reference TRBV7-2 and TRBJ1-1): GAGVSQSPSNKVTEKGKDVELRCDPISGHTALYWYRQSLGQGLEFLIYFQGNSAPDKSGLPSDRFSAERTGGSVSTLTIQRTQQEDSAVYLCASSLHSLNTEAFFGQGTRLTVV.

The chain is built from TRBV18 and TRBJ2-3; 8 bases align to TRBD2. Germline V gene data show CDR1 as KGHSH and CDR2 as LQKENI. Trimming removed 0 bases from V and 5 bases from J; junction bases left unmatched: 4. There are 15 residues in the CDR3. The CDR3 DNA is TGTGCCAGCTCACCACCCAGCGGGAGTCGAGATACGCAGTATTTT. Its translation is CASSPPSGSRDTQYF.